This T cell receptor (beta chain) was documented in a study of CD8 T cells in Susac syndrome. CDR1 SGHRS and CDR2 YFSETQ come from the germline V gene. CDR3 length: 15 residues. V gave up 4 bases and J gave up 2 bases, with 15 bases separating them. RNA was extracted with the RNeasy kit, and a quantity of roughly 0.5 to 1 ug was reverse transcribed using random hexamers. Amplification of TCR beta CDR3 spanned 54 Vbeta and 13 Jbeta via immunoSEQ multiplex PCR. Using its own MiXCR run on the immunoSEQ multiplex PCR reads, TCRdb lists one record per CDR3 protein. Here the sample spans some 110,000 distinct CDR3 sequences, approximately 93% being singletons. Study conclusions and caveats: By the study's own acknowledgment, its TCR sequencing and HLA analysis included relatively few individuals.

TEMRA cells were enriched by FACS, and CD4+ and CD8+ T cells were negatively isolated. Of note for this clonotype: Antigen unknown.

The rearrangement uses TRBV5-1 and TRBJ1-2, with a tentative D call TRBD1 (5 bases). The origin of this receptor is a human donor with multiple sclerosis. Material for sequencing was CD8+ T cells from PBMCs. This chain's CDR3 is CASSPEGYLNYGYTF. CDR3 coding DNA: TGCGCCAGCAGCCCGGAGGGGTATTTGAACTATGGCTACACCTTC. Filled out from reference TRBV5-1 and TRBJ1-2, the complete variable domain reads KAGVTQTPRYLIKTRGQQVTLSCSPISGHRSVSWYQQTPGQGLQFLFEYFSETQRNKGNFPGRFSGRQFSNSRSEMNVSTLELGDSALYLCASSPEGYLNYGYTFGSGTRLTVV.